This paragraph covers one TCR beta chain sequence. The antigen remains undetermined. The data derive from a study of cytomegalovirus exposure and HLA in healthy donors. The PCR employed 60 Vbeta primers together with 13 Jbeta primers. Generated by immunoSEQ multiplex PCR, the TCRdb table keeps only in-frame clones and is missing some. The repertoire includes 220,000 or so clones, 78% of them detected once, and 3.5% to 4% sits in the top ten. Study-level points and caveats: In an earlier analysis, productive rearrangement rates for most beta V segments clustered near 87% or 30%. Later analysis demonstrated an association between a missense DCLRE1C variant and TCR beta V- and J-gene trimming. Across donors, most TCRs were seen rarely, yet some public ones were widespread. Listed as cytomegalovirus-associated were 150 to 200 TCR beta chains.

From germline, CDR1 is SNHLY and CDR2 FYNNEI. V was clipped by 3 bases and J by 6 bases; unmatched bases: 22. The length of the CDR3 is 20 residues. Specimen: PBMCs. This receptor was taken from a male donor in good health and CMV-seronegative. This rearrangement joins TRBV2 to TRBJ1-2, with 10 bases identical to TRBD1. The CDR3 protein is CASSEAEIRFSLDRGDGYTF. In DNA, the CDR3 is TGTGCCAGCAGTGAGGCAGAGATAAGATTTAGTTTGGACAGGGGGGATGGCTACACCTTC.